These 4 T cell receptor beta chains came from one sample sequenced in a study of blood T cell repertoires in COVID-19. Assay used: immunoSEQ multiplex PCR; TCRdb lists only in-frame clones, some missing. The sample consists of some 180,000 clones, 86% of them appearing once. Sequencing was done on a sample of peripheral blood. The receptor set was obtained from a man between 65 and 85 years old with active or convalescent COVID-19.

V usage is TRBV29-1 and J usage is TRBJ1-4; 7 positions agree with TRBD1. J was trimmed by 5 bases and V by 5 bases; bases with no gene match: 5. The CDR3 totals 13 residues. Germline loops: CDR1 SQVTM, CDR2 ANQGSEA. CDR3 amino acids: CSVMGQLNEKLFF. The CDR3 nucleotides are TGCAGCGTTATGGGACAGTTGAATGAAAAACTGTTTTTT.

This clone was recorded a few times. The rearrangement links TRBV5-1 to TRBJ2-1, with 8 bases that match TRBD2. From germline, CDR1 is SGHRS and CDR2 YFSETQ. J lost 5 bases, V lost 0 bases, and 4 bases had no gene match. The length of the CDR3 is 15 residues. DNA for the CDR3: TGCGCCAGCAGCTTGGGACTAGCGTCCCACAATGAGCAGTTCTTC. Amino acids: CASSLGLASHNEQFF. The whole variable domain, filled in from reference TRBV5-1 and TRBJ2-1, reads KAGVTQTPRYLIKTRGQQVTLSCSPISGHRSVSWYQQTPGQGLQFLFEYFSETQRNKGNFPGRFSGRQFSNSRSEMNVSTLELGDSALYLCASSLGLASHNEQFFGPGTRLTVL.

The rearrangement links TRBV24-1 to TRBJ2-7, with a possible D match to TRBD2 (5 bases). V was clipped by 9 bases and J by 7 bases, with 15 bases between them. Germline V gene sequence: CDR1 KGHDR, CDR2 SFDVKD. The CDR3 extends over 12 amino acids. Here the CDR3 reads CATGGPYGEQYF. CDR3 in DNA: TGTGCCACCGGAGGACCCTATGGGGAGCAGTACTTC.

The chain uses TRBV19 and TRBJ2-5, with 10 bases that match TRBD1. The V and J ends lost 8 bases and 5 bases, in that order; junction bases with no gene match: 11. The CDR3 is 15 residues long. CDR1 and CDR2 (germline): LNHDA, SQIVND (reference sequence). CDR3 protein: CASGDRTGGWETQYF. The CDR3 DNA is TGTGCCAGTGGAGATCGGACAGGGGGTTGGGAGACCCAGTACTTC. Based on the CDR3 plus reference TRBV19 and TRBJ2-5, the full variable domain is DGGITQSPKYLFRKEGQNVTLSCEQNLNHDAMYWYRQDPGQGLRLIYYSQIVNDFQKGDIAEGYSVSREKKESFPLTVTSAQKNPTAFYLCASGDRTGGWETQYFGPGTRLLVL.